What follows are 31 T cell receptor beta chains derived from one specimen sequenced in a study of T cell responses to AZD1222 COVID-19 vaccine (dated by TCRdb to the early 2020s). Library preparation employed the immunoSEQ multiplex PCR assay. TCRdb took this table from immuneACCESS and kept in-frame rearrangements with V and J called. Such tables lack part of the clones; where checked against another copy, unresolved V genes explain under half of the gap, and the rest is unexplained. In all, the sample holds around 90,000 clones, and about 86% of those were seen once. Roughly 6% of the sample comes from the top ten. What the time point label conveys for this sample: baseline before first vaccination. This sample comprised peripheral blood, obtained on day 0 of AZD1222 vaccination. The receptor source for this set is an adult in good health.

V usage is TRBV4-1 and J usage is TRBJ2-2, with D possibly matching TRBD1 (5 bases). This CDR3 is 17 amino acids long. V was pared by 0 bases and J by 4 bases, with 15 bases between. The germline V gene has CDR1 MGHRA and CDR2 YSYEKL. CDR3 region: CASSQEPWGTLTGELFF. Written as DNA, the CDR3 is TGCGCCAGCAGCCAAGAGCCATGGGGCACCCTCACCGGGGAGCTGTTTTTT.

Written as DNA, the CDR3 is TGTGCCAGCAGCCGTACAGGTAGGGCCTACAATGAGCAGTTCTTC. This translates into CASSRTGRAYNEQFF. V and J are TRBV6-4 and TRBJ2-1, with a possible D match to TRBD1 (5 bases). Germline loops: CDR1 MRHNA, CDR2 SNTAGT. Between the trimmed V and J ends, which lost 6 bases and 2 bases, there was a span of 14 bases. The CDR3 sequence is 15 residues long.

The J gene is TRBJ2-7, the V gene TRBV4-1, with D hard to call. Germline V gene data show CDR1 as MGHRA and CDR2 as YSYEKL. This CDR3 spans 15 amino acids. Trimming took off 3 bases at V and 0 bases at J, with 12 bases between the two ends. For the CDR3, the DNA is TGCGCCAGCAGCCAGAGAATTGGACGCTCCTACGAGCAGTACTTC. Translation gives CASSQRIGRSYEQYF.

The chain recombines TRBV4-2 with TRBJ2-3, with 8 positions matching TRBD2. CDR3 length: 16 amino acids. V lost 0 bases, J lost 1 base, and 3 bases stayed unmatched. From germline, CDR1 is LGHNA and CDR2 YNFKEQ. CDR3 sequence reads: CASSQDPGGGTDTQYF. The CDR3 nucleotides read TGTGCCAGCAGCCAAGATCCGGGGGGGGGCACAGATACGCAGTATTTT.

This clone was detected only once. V usage is TRBV9 and J usage is TRBJ2-7, with 8 bases identical to TRBD2. The V and J ends lost 0 bases and 0 bases, in that order; junction bases with no gene match: 5. CDR1 and CDR2 from the germline V gene are SGDLS and YYNGEE. This CDR3 spans 16 amino acids. The CDR3 DNA reads TGTGCCAGCAGCGTAGGACTAGCGAAAAGCTCCTACGAGCAGTACTTC. Protein product: CASSVGLAKSSYEQYF.

V is TRBV11-1 and J is TRBJ2-2, with 11 bases identical to TRBD2. The CDR3 has 16 amino acids. From germline, CDR1 is SGHAT and CDR2 FQDESV (reference sequence). With 5 bases clipped from V and 1 base from J, the junction kept 3 bases outside the gene matches. CDR3 protein: CASSQGLAENTGELFF. CDR3 coding DNA: TGTGCCAGCAGCCAGGGACTAGCGGAGAACACCGGGGAGCTGTTTTTT.

The CDR3 region is CASRKTGSAKNIQYF. CDR3 bases: TGTGCCAGCAGGAAAACAGGGTCGGCCAAAAACATTCAGTACTTC. The chain couples TRBV27 to TRBJ2-4, with D possibly TRBD1 on 6 matching bases. Germline V gene data show CDR1 as MNHEY and CDR2 as SMNVEV (reference sequence). The CDR3 spans 15 residues. V was cut by 6 bases and J by 1 base, with 13 bases left in between.

The rearrangement uses TRBV11-3 and TRBJ2-3; the D is unclear. CDR3 length: 12 amino acids. The V end lost 6 bases, the J end lost 6 bases, and 10 bases lay between the germline ends. Germline V gene sequence: CDR1 SGHNT, CDR2 YENEEA. CDR3 in DNA: TGTGCCAGCAGTTCCATGGGGGATACGCAGTATTTT. Amino acids: CASSSMGDTQYF.

The rearrangement uses TRBV6-5 and TRBJ1-4; no firm D call. The V and J ends lost 2 bases and 9 bases respectively, with 19 bases between them. The CDR3 spans 16 residues. Germline CDR1 is MNHEY and CDR2 is SVGAGI. This CDR3 is CASSYDLSASGKKLFF. The CDR3 DNA is TGTGCCAGCAGTTACGATCTGTCCGCGTCGGGGAAAAAACTGTTTTTT.

The chain combines TRBV29-1 with TRBJ1-1, with D perhaps TRBD1 (6 bases). Germline CDR1 is SQVTM and CDR2 is ANQGSEA. The CDR3 has 11 residues. V was cut by 7 bases and J by 3 bases, with 9 bases left in between. CDR3 loop: CSGGGDTEAFF. The CDR3 coding sequence is TGCAGCGGAGGGGGGGACACTGAAGCTTTCTTT.

The rearrangement links TRBV15 to TRBJ1-1; the D is unclear. Germline-derived CDR1 and CDR2 are LNHNV and YYDKDF (reference sequence). V dropped 6 bases and J dropped 0 bases, with 8 bases sitting between them. The CDR3 spans 13 residues. In DNA form, the CDR3 reads TGTGCCACCAGGCGACTGATGAACACTGAAGCTTTCTTT. Residues: CATRRLMNTEAFF.

The chain recombines TRBV11-2 with TRBJ2-2; D remains ambiguous. Germline V gene sequence: CDR1 SGHAT, CDR2 FQNNGV. Trimming removed 3 bases at V and 4 bases at J, with 6 bases between. The CDR3 extends over 13 amino acids. The CDR3: CASSLAFTGELFF. CDR3 DNA: TGTGCCAGCAGCTTGGCCTTCACCGGGGAGCTGTTTTTT.

In this sample, this clone turned up a few times. V gene TRBV5-1 combines with J gene TRBJ1-6, with a tentative D call TRBD1 (6 bases). The CDR3 has 14 amino acids. V lost 0 bases to trimming and J lost 7 bases, with 8 bases between them. Germline V CDR1 and CDR2: SGHRS, YFSETQ. The CDR3 DNA reads TGCGCCAGCAGCTTGGCTCAGGGGAATTCACCCCTCCACTTT. Protein sequence: CASSLAQGNSPLHF.

The genes are TRBV4-2 and TRBJ2-5; 9 bases map to TRBD2. This CDR3 spans 15 amino acids. V shed 3 bases, J shed 2 bases, and the junction held 4 bases outside the gene matches. Germline V CDR1 and CDR2: LGHNA, YNFKEQ. Written as DNA, the CDR3 is TGTGCCAGCAGCCAGACTAGCGGAGGACAAGAGACCCAGTACTTC. Protein sequence: CASSQTSGGQETQYF.

The chain joins TRBV7-2 to TRBJ1-1; D unclear. Germline V lookup: CDR1 SGHTA, CDR2 FQGNSA. The V end was cut by 3 bases, the J end by 5 bases, with 10 bases between. CDR3 length equals 13 residues. The CDR3 nucleotides are TGTGCCAGCAGCTTTGACACCCGGACTGAAGCTTTCTTT. It translates to CASSFDTRTEAFF.

The CDR3 is CASSLGLAGEPEYNEQFF. CDR3 coding DNA: TGTGCCAGCAGCTTGGGACTAGCGGGGGAGCCCGAGTACAATGAGCAGTTCTTC. The V and J genes are TRBV5-6 and TRBJ2-1, with 12 bases lining up with TRBD2. The CDR3 is made up of 18 amino acids. With 0 bases clipped from V and 4 bases from J, the junction kept 8 bases outside the gene matches. The germline CDR1 and CDR2 sequences are SGHDT and YYEEEE.

This rearrangement joins TRBV19 to TRBJ1-5; D gene unclear. CDR3 length equals 15 residues. CDR1 and CDR2 (germline): LNHDA, SQIVND (reference sequence). Trimming removed 7 bases from V and 6 bases from J, with 19 bases in between. CDR3 bases: TGTGCCAGTACCTCGAATGGAGGGCTAGGTCAGCCCCAGCATTTT. Translation: CASTSNGGLGQPQHF. Based on the CDR3 plus reference TRBV19 and TRBJ1-5, the full variable domain is DGGITQSPKYLFRKEGQNVTLSCEQNLNHDAMYWYRQDPGQGLRLIYYSQIVNDFQKGDIAEGYSVSREKKESFPLTVTSAQKNPTAFYLCASTSNGGLGQPQHFGDGTRLSIL.

J is TRBJ1-1 and V is TRBV27; the D gene is possibly TRBD1 (5 bases). The ends were cut back, 5 bases at V and 5 bases at J, with 12 bases in the middle. The germline gives CDR1 MNHEY, CDR2 SMNVEV (reference sequence). The CDR3 covers 13 residues. DNA of the CDR3: TGTGCCAGCAGTCCCGTGAGGGGAACTGAAGCTTTCTTT. Translated: CASSPVRGTEAFF.

V and J are TRBV6-1 and TRBJ1-5; D not resolved. The CDR3 covers 13 residues. In germline, CDR1 is MNHNS, CDR2 SASEGT. V was cut by 2 bases and J by 4 bases, with 6 bases left in between. The CDR3 is CASSEPPNQPQHF. CDR3 bases: TGTGCCAGCAGTGAACCACCTAATCAGCCCCAGCATTTT.

The chain is built from TRBV4-3 and TRBJ1-2; 7 nucleotides match TRBD1. The germline gives CDR1 LGHNA, CDR2 YSLEER. The CDR3 loop spans 16 amino acids. The trim removed 5 bases at V and 5 bases at J, leaving 14 bases unmatched. As DNA, the CDR3 is TGCGCCAGCAGCAAACAACAGGGGTCCCTTGGGTATGGCTACACCTTC. This codes for CASSKQQGSLGYGYTF.

This chain links TRBV2 with TRBJ1-1, with D perhaps matching TRBD1 (5 bases). With 7 bases removed from V and 0 bases from J, the gap between germline ends came to 12 bases. CDR1 SNHLY and CDR2 FYNNEI come from the germline V gene. CDR3 size: 14 residues. The CDR3 DNA sequence: TGTGCCAGCACCACGGGACGGGTGAACACTGAAGCTTTCTTT. It codes for CASTTGRVNTEAFF. Combining the CDR3 with reference TRBV2 and TRBJ1-1 gives the whole variable domain EPEVTQTPSHQVTQMGQEVILRCVPISNHLYFYWYRQILGQKVEFLVSFYNNEISEKSEIFDDQFSVERPDGSNFTLKIRSTKLEDSAMYFCASTTGRVNTEAFFGQGTRLTVV.

The V and J genes are TRBV4-1 and TRBJ1-4, with D perhaps TRBD1 (6 bases). V was trimmed by 1 base and J by 7 bases, leaving 7 bases between them. The CDR3 runs to 13 residues. The germline CDR1 and CDR2 sequences are MGHRA and YSYEKL. CDR3 coding DNA: TGCGCCAGCAGCCAAGCAGGGGTTGAAAAACTGTTTTTT. Residues: CASSQAGVEKLFF.

V usage is TRBV12-3 or TRBV12-4 and J usage is TRBJ1-5; D gene uncertain. V lost 6 bases and J 7 bases, leaving 13 bases between the germline ends. The CDR3 extends over 13 amino acids. CDR3 bases: TGTGCCAGCAGCCCCGGACGCCTCCAGCCCCAGCATTTT. It specifies CASSPGRLQPQHF.

Details on this clone: Germline is not matched at one junction end, which may reflect a read error. V and J are TRBV5-4 and TRBJ2-1; perhaps TRBD1 as D (6 bases). This CDR3 comprises 14 residues. Germline CDR1 and CDR2: SGHNT and YYREEE (reference sequence). This CDR3 reads CASGFVGAQHEQFF. Here the CDR3 DNA reads TGTGCCAGCGGCTTTGTGGGGGCCCAACATGAGCAGTTCTTC. The complete variable domain, with remaining parts taken from reference TRBV5-4 and TRBJ2-1, reads ETGVTQSPTHLIKTRGQQVTLRCSSQSGHNTVSWYQQALGQGPQFIFQYYREEENGRGNFPPRFSGLQFPNYSSELNVNALELDDSALYLCASGFVGAQHEQFFGPGTRLTVL.

The chain has TRBV2 and TRBJ2-7; D is unresolved. The CDR3 length is 11 residues. Germline V CDR1 and CDR2: SNHLY, FYNNEI. V gave up 4 bases and J gave up 3 bases, with 4 bases separating them. CDR3 nucleotides: TGTGCCAGCAGTGGATACTACGAGCAGTACTTC. This sequence encodes CASSGYYEQYF.

The rearrangement links TRBV3-1 (or the pseudogene TRBV3-2) to TRBJ1-4; a weak D match, TRBD1 (5 bases). V shed 1 base and J shed 5 bases, with 14 bases lying between them. This CDR3 comprises 16 residues. CDR1 and CDR2 from the germline V gene are LGHDT and YNNKEL (reference sequence). The CDR3 sequence is CASSQGGTSDNEKLFF. The CDR3 coding sequence is TGTGCCAGCAGCCAAGGGGGCACAAGCGACAATGAAAAACTGTTTTTT.

The J gene is TRBJ2-2, the V gene TRBV7-8; 10 bases match TRBD1. This CDR3 is built from 16 residues. Losses at the gene ends were 5 bases for V and 6 bases for J; bases not matched to a gene: 9. Germline CDR1 reads SGHVS; CDR2 reads FQNEAQ. CDR3: CASSQRGQGSPGELFF. The CDR3 nucleotides read TGTGCCAGCAGCCAGAGGGGACAGGGGAGCCCCGGGGAGCTGTTTTTT.

The J gene is TRBJ2-2, the V gene TRBV2; D call uncertain. Germline values: CDR1 SNHLY, CDR2 FYNNEI. V dropped 2 bases and J dropped 3 bases, with 16 bases sitting between them. The CDR3 is made up of 17 amino acids. CDR3: CASSELPSGAYTGELFF. CDR3 sequence (DNA): TGTGCCAGCAGTGAACTCCCCTCCGGCGCGTACACCGGGGAGCTGTTTTTT.

The rearrangement joins TRBV30 to TRBJ1-3, with D tentatively TRBD1 (6 bases). Per germline, CDR1 GTSNPN and CDR2 SVGIG (reference sequence). This CDR3 is built from 14 residues. Trimming took 5 bases from V and 4 from J, leaving 15 bases between them. The CDR3 DNA follows: TGTGCCTGGTTAACCAGGGGCTCGGGAAACACCATATATTTT. It encodes CAWLTRGSGNTIYF.

The chain links TRBV24-1 to TRBJ2-1; D may be TRBD2 (6 bases). Germline CDR1 and CDR2: KGHDR and SFDVKD. The V gene lost 7 bases and the J gene lost 8 bases, with 11 bases spanning the gap. The CDR3 contains 12 residues. The CDR3 DNA follows: TGTGCCACCAGGGGACTTGGGGATGAGCAGTTCTTC. Its translation is CATRGLGDEQFF.

This clone occurred once. This chain uses TRBV10-3 with TRBJ2-1; D perhaps matches TRBD2 (5 bases). The CDR3 contains 15 residues. Trimming shortened V by 0 bases and J by 8 bases, and 14 bases separated the two germline ends. CDR1 ENHRY and CDR2 SYGVKD come from the germline V gene. Written as DNA, the CDR3 is TGTGCCATCAGTGAGTCGAGTGGTGGGAGAGATGAGCAGTTCTTC. Its translation: CAISESSGGRDEQFF.